The next 28 T cell receptor beta chains were all read from a single sample in a study of spatial heterogeneity in lung cancer (dated 2019 in TCRdb). Library preparation used 5' RACE. Sequencing was carried out with a NextSeq 500. TCRdb ran its own pipeline on the public reads, namely fastp trimming at Q25 and MiXCR clone calling, and kept in-frame beta chains. Entries that share a CDR3 protein sequence are merged under the most common genes and DNA. The sample profile shows about 20,000 distinct CDR3 sequences; around 8.1% of them were found once. The top ten hold roughly 24% of the sample. The paper's findings and limits, for the study overall: The tumor nonsynonymous mutation count correlated with the number of expanded alpha and beta TCRs within the tumor.

Per the publication, the time point label means: sample taken at primary tumor resection. Which antigens these TCRs recognize remains unknown. The material sequenced was lung tumor tissue, taken at surgery. All receptors derive from a male donor with early-stage non-small cell lung cancer.

A few counts support this clonotype. The J gene is TRBJ2-3, the V gene TRBV6-6; possible D gene TRBD2, 5 bases. There are 12 residues in the CDR3. V was pared by 4 bases and J by 6 bases, with 8 bases between. Germline assignment: CDR1 MNHNY and CDR2 SVGAGI (reference sequence). The CDR3 here is CASSSLADTQYF. CDR3 nucleotides: TGTGCCAGCAGTTCCTTAGCGGATACGCAGTATTTT.

By share, this clonotype ranks as medium-sized. The rearrangement joins TRBV2 to TRBJ1-6, with 8 bases aligning to TRBD1. The V gene's germline CDR1 is SNHLY and CDR2 FYNNEI. The CDR3 has 19 amino acids. Unmatched junction bases numbered 11, after V lost 1 base and J lost 3 bases. CDR3 DNA sequence: TGTGCCAGCAGTGAAGAGGACAGGGCGTGGGGCCACTATAATTCACCCCTCCACTTT. Translation gives CASSEEDRAWGHYNSPLHF.

Of note for this clonotype: A much larger clone sits a single nucleotide away, making a read error possible. V is TRBV12-3 or TRBV12-4 and J is TRBJ1-5; 7 bases agree with TRBD1. The CDR3 runs to 15 residues. As DNA, the CDR3 is TGTGCCAGCAGTCCGGTCTCGGGACAGAATCAGCCCCAGAATTTT. This sequence encodes CASSPVSGQNQPQNF.

This clonotype came up many times. This chain connects TRBV10-2 to TRBJ2-1, with 7 positions matching TRBD2. Trimming removed 6 bases from V and 7 bases from J; junction bases left unmatched: 6. Germline V gene lookup returns CDR1 WSHSY and CDR2 SAAADI. The CDR3 totals 13 residues. This CDR3 is CASSMTGGNEQFF. As DNA, the CDR3 is TGCGCCAGCAGCATGACGGGAGGTAATGAGCAGTTCTTC.

This clonotype turned up a few times. This chain links TRBV12-3 or TRBV12-4 with TRBJ2-1; 10 nucleotides match TRBD1. V shed 6 bases, J shed 10 bases, and the junction held 12 bases outside the gene matches. The CDR3 length is 15 residues. CDR3 in amino acids: CASSFGDRGLGEQFF. The CDR3 DNA is TGTGCCAGCAGCTTCGGGGACAGGGGACTTGGGGAGCAGTTCTTC.

By sample share, this clonotype is medium-sized. V and J are TRBV12-3 or TRBV12-4 and TRBJ2-7; the match to TRBD1 covers 9 bases. J lost 3 bases, V lost 5 bases, and 5 bases had no gene match. The CDR3 is 14 amino acids. The CDR3 spells CASSTTGGGYEQYF. In DNA form, the CDR3 reads TGTGCCAGCAGTACGACAGGGGGTGGCTACGAGCAGTACTTC.

This clonotype was counted a single time. This rearrangement joins TRBV12-3 or TRBV12-4 to TRBJ1-1; 7 bases fit TRBD1. Trimming cost V 3 bases and J 3 bases; bases outside gene matches: 1. This CDR3 spans 13 amino acids. The CDR3 DNA reads as TGTGCCAGCAGTTTGCAGGGGGACACTGAAGCTTTCTTT. This codes for CASSLQGDTEAFF.

In this sample, this clonotype turned up many times. The chain joins TRBV28 to TRBJ1-2; tentatively, D is TRBD1 (5 bases). Trimming took 8 bases from V and 1 from J, leaving 14 bases between them. Per the germline V gene, CDR1 is MDHEN and CDR2 is SYDVKM. The CDR3 covers 14 residues. The CDR3 here is CASAGPDSNYGYTF. The CDR3 region has the DNA TGTGCCAGCGCAGGCCCCGACAGTAACTATGGCTACACCTTC.

This clonotype was seen repeatedly, ten times or more. The chain recombines TRBV28 with TRBJ2-7; D may be TRBD2 (6 bases). Trimming took 3 bases from V and 3 from J, leaving 9 bases between them. Germline V CDR1 and CDR2: MDHEN, SYDVKM. The CDR3 sequence is 13 residues long. CDR3 sequence (DNA): TGTGCCAGCAGTTTGGAGGGGAGCTACGAGCAGTACTTC. It yields the protein CASSLEGSYEQYF.

This clonotype was detected ten times or more. V is TRBV12-3 or TRBV12-4 and J is TRBJ1-2, with D uncertain. The CDR3 sequence is 13 residues long. V was shortened by 1 base and J by 4 bases, with 7 bases between the two germline ends. The CDR3 loop reads CASSLVPSYGYTF. The CDR3 nucleotides read TGTGCCAGCAGTTTAGTTCCCAGCTATGGCTACACCTTC.

This clonotype was counted many times. The V call is TRBV20-1, the J call TRBJ2-1, with 11 bases that match TRBD2. This CDR3 is built from 15 residues. Germline CDR1 reads DFQATT; CDR2 reads SNEGSKA (reference sequence). V shed 0 bases, J shed 4 bases, and the junction held 2 bases outside the gene matches. CDR3 DNA: TGCAGTGCTAGAGAGGGACTAGCGGAGTACAATGAGCAGTTCTTC. Translating gives CSAREGLAEYNEQFF.

This clonotype appeared many times. The chain links TRBV7-2 to TRBJ1-5, with D possibly matching TRBD1 (5 bases). V shed 1 base and J shed 6 bases, with 13 bases lying between them. The CDR3 extends over 15 amino acids. Germline CDR1 reads SGHTA; CDR2 reads FQGNSA. The CDR3 DNA reads TGTGCCAGCAGCTTAGGGTCGGGGGTCGGTCAGCCCCAGCATTTT. Translating it yields CASSLGSGVGQPQHF. The whole variable domain, filled in from reference TRBV7-2 and TRBJ1-5, reads GAGVSQSPSNKVTEKGKDVELRCDPISGHTALYWYRQSLGQGLEFLIYFQGNSAPDKSGLPSDRFSAERTGGSVSTLTIQRTQQEDSAVYLCASSLGSGVGQPQHFGDGTRLSIL.

This clonotype was recorded at least ten times. V usage is TRBV7-2 and J usage is TRBJ2-3, with D possibly TRBD2 on 6 matching bases. The CDR3 length is 16 residues. V was trimmed by 2 bases and J by 1 base, leaving 13 bases between them. From germline, CDR1 is SGHTA and CDR2 FQGNSA. The CDR3 DNA reads as TGTGCCAGCAGCTTACGTCTCGGGGGAGGCACAGATACGCAGTATTTT. This gives the protein CASSLRLGGGTDTQYF.

This clonotype was observed at least ten times. The V call is TRBV5-6, the J call TRBJ2-3; 14 bases are shared with TRBD2. With V trimmed by 0 bases and J by 9 bases, 3 bases remained unmatched. Germline assignment: CDR1 SGHDT and CDR2 YYEEEE. The CDR3 runs to 15 residues. CDR3: CASSLEGTSGGTQYF. CDR3 DNA sequence: TGTGCCAGCAGCTTGGAGGGGACTAGCGGGGGCACGCAGTATTTT.

The V and J genes are TRBV2 and TRBJ2-7, with D perhaps given as TRBD1 or TRBD2 (5 bases each). The V and J ends lost 8 bases and 2 bases respectively, with 13 bases between them. This CDR3 spans 13 amino acids. Germline V gene data show CDR1 as SNHLY and CDR2 as FYNNEI. This CDR3 reads CASRDVRTYEQYF. DNA of the CDR3: TGTGCCAGCCGGGACGTAAGGACCTACGAGCAGTACTTC.

This clonotype was recorded a few times. This chain's CDR3 is CASSWDSANTGELFF. CDR3 nucleotides: TGTGCCAGCAGTTGGGACAGCGCGAACACCGGGGAGCTGTTTTTT. The chain links TRBV6-2 or TRBV6-3 to TRBJ2-2; the match to TRBD1 covers 7 bases. V dropped 4 bases and J dropped 0; count of bases not matched to a gene: 2. The germline V gene encodes CDR1 MNHEY and CDR2 SVGEGT. There are 15 residues in the CDR3.

This clonotype was seen at least ten times. The chain uses TRBV3-1 and TRBJ2-7; tentative D call: TRBD2 (6 bases). Germline V gene lookup returns CDR1 LGHDT and CDR2 YNNKEL (reference sequence). The length of the CDR3 is 15 residues. The ends were cut back, 3 bases at V and 7 bases at J, with 19 bases in the middle. CDR3 protein: CASSQSARGSVEQYF. As DNA, the CDR3 is TGTGCCAGCAGCCAGTCGGCTCGGGGGAGCGTGGAGCAGTACTTC.

The chain couples TRBV28 to TRBJ2-7; no reliable D call. Germline CDR1 MDHEN, CDR2 SYDVKM. This CDR3 has 10 amino acids. Trimming took 6 bases from V and 3 from J, leaving 3 bases between them. CDR3 loop: CASRGYEQYF. For the CDR3, the DNA is TGTGCCAGCAGGGGCTACGAGCAGTACTTC.

This clonotype was counted at least ten times. Since a much larger clone is just one base distant, this may be a read error. The gene calls are TRBV24-1 and TRBJ1-5; 10 nucleotides line up with TRBD1. Per germline, CDR1 KGHDR and CDR2 SFDVKD. This CDR3 comprises 14 residues. The CDR3, as DNA: TGTGCCACCAGAGGGACAGGGGAAAATCAGCCCCAGAATTTT. The encoded protein is CATRGTGENQPQNF.

This clonotype was counted at least ten times. The chain has TRBV7-2 and TRBJ2-1; no reliable D call. This CDR3 contains 15 residues. From germline, CDR1 is SGHTA and CDR2 FQGNSA. V gave up 5 bases and J gave up 12 bases, with 23 bases separating them. CDR3 region: CASSLDVGHTRGQFF. The CDR3 DNA follows: TGTGCCAGCAGCCTTGACGTAGGCCATACCCGAGGGCAGTTCTTC.

In this sample, this clonotype turned up many times. The chain joins TRBV27 to TRBJ1-5; TRBD1 might be the D (6 bases). V dropped 5 bases and J dropped 4 bases, with 9 bases sitting between them. The CDR3 is made up of 13 amino acids. Germline lookup yields CDR1 MNHEY and CDR2 SMNVEV (reference sequence). The CDR3 sequence: CASSGTLNQPQHF. DNA of the CDR3: TGTGCCAGCAGTGGGACACTAAATCAGCCCCAGCATTTT.

This clonotype is labeled medium-sized. J is TRBJ2-3 and V is TRBV7-2; the D gene is possibly TRBD1 (5 bases). Germline loops: CDR1 SGHTA, CDR2 FQGNSA. The CDR3 has 15 residues. Trimming left V 1 base short and J 3 bases short, with 11 bases between. The CDR3 loop reads CASSLVSGFTDTQYF. The CDR3 DNA reads TGTGCCAGCAGCTTAGTATCAGGGTTTACAGATACGCAGTATTTT.

This clonotype showed up many times. This chain joins TRBV18 and TRBJ1-4; a possible D gene is TRBD1 (6 bases). Per germline, CDR1 KGHSH and CDR2 LQKENI. V lost 0 bases and J 4 bases, leaving 12 bases between the germline ends. The CDR3 is made up of 16 amino acids. This chain's CDR3 is CASSPPTRGGNEKLFF. CDR3 DNA: TGTGCCAGCTCACCACCGACCAGGGGTGGTAATGAAAAACTGTTTTTT.

This clonotype appeared a few times. In DNA, the CDR3 is TGTGCCAGTAAGATGGGCGGCCTGCAAAATGAAAAACTGTTTTTT. Protein sequence: CASKMGGLQNEKLFF. The gene calls are TRBV19 and TRBJ1-4; no definite D call. The ends were cut back, 7 bases at V and 5 bases at J, with 17 bases in the middle. The germline V gene encodes CDR1 LNHDA and CDR2 SQIVND (reference sequence). The CDR3 loop spans 15 amino acids.

The sample holds many counts of this clonotype. This chain joins TRBV7-8 and TRBJ1-3; D is unclear. Trimming cost V 0 bases and J 0 bases, with 6 bases left between them. The CDR3 loop spans 15 amino acids. Germline lookup yields CDR1 SGHVS and CDR2 FQNEAQ. The CDR3 DNA reads as TGTGCCAGCAGCTTAGCGACATCCTCTGGAAACACCATATATTTT. This codes for CASSLATSSGNTIYF. Looking up the rest from reference TRBV7-8 and TRBJ1-3 gives the full variable domain: GAGVSQSPRYKVAKRGQDVALRCDPISGHVSLFWYQQALGQGPEFLTYFQNEAQLDKSGLPSDRFFAERPEGSVSTLKIQRTQQEDSAVYLCASSLATSSGNTIYFGEGSWLTVV.

This clonotype was detected many times. This chain joins TRBV19 and TRBJ2-7; 7 nucleotides agree with TRBD1. The CDR3 covers 14 residues. Trimming took 8 bases from V and 2 from J; bases not matched to a gene: 9. Germline CDR1 is LNHDA and CDR2 is SQIVND (reference sequence). The CDR3 DNA reads as TGTGCCAGTGCTCCGGGACAGTACACCTACGAGCAGTACTTC. It yields the protein CASAPGQYTYEQYF. The complete variable domain, with remaining parts taken from reference TRBV19 and TRBJ2-7, reads DGGITQSPKYLFRKEGQNVTLSCEQNLNHDAMYWYRQDPGQGLRLIYYSQIVNDFQKGDIAEGYSVSREKKESFPLTVTSAQKNPTAFYLCASAPGQYTYEQYFGPGTRLTVT.

In its sample, this clonotype is medium-sized (0.01 to 0.1%). The genes are TRBV20-1 and TRBJ2-1; the match to TRBD1 covers 8 bases. The CDR3 is 14 amino acids. The V segment lost 1 base and the J segment 4 bases; nucleotides outside the gene matches: 3. The germline CDR1 and CDR2 sequences are DFQATT and SNEGSKA (reference sequence). This CDR3 reads CSARVRGLYNEQFF. In DNA form, the CDR3 reads TGCAGTGCTAGAGTCAGGGGGCTTTACAATGAGCAGTTCTTC.

The V and J genes are TRBV6-6 and TRBJ2-3, with TRBD2 matching 12 bases. The length of the CDR3 is 16 residues. From germline, CDR1 is MNHNY and CDR2 SVGAGI (reference sequence). The J segment lost 3 bases and the V segment lost 5 bases, leaving 6 bases of the junction unmatched. The CDR3 sequence is CASSTPGTSGTDTQYF. DNA for the CDR3: TGTGCCAGCAGTACCCCGGGGACTAGCGGGACAGATACGCAGTATTTT.